The 32 T cell receptor beta chains in this list originate from one sample, sequenced in a study of cytomegalovirus exposure and HLA in healthy donors. Both 60 Vbeta primers and 13 Jbeta primers went into the PCR. The table came from immunoSEQ multiplex PCR; TCRdb's copy has only in-frame clones and leaves some out. The data hold around 170,000 clones, with about four fifths observed a single time. Sample: PBMCs. Every receptor here comes from a woman aged 50 to 60 in good health and CMV-seropositive.

The rearrangement links TRBV6-6 to TRBJ1-1; the D gene is possibly TRBD1 (6 bases). Trimming stripped 5 bases from V and 0 bases from J, with 10 bases between. CDR3 length: 14 amino acids. Germline V CDR1 and CDR2: MNHNY, SVGAGI (reference sequence). The CDR3 loop reads CASSQDSMNTEAFF. The CDR3 region has the DNA TGTGCCAGCAGTCAGGACAGTATGAACACTGAAGCTTTCTTT.

The V call is TRBV5-1, the J call TRBJ1-5; a weak D match, TRBD1 (5 bases). CDR3 length: 16 residues. The V and J ends lost 4 bases and 0 bases respectively, with 14 bases between them. The germline V gene encodes CDR1 SGHRS and CDR2 YFSETQ. CDR3 nucleotides: TGCGCCAGCAGCCCATGGACAATGGATAGCAATCAGCCCCAGCATTTT. This encodes CASSPWTMDSNQPQHF.

The chain is built from TRBV18 and TRBJ2-1; TRBD2 aligns across 10 bases. The J segment lost 9 bases and the V segment lost 0 bases, leaving 5 bases of the junction unmatched. Looked up from germline, CDR1 is KGHSH and CDR2 is LQKENI. The CDR3 is 15 residues long. CDR3: CASSPPGLAFVEQFF. CDR3 in DNA: TGTGCCAGCTCACCACCGGGACTAGCGTTCGTTGAGCAGTTCTTC.

V is TRBV4-2 and J is TRBJ1-1; D is ambiguous. The CDR3 has 14 residues. Germline loops: CDR1 LGHNA, CDR2 YNFKEQ. Trimming cost V 5 bases and J 6 bases, with 16 bases left between them. In DNA, the CDR3 is TGTGCCAGCAGCTCATCAGGATTCGCTCCTGAAGCTTTCTTT. This translates into CASSSSGFAPEAFF.

This clone appeared a single time. J is TRBJ2-3 and V is TRBV25-1, with 10 bases that match TRBD2. CDR1 MGHDK and CDR2 SYGVNS come from the germline V gene. The CDR3 consists of 15 residues. V shed 8 bases, J shed 7 bases, and the junction held 12 bases outside the gene matches. The CDR3 sequence is CASPVAGGLGNTQYF. The CDR3 DNA reads as TGTGCCAGCCCGGTAGCGGGGGGTCTGGGGAATACGCAGTATTTT.

The chain uses TRBV5-1 and TRBJ1-6, with D possibly being TRBD1 (6 bases). Looked up from germline, CDR1 is SGHRS and CDR2 is YFSETQ. V was shortened by 4 bases and J by 7 bases, with 15 bases between the two germline ends. This CDR3 has 15 amino acids. Written as DNA, the CDR3 is TGCGCCAGCAGCCCCCTGGACAGTATGAATTCACCCCTCCACTTT. Translated, it gives CASSPLDSMNSPLHF. Full variable domain (outside the CDR3, taken from reference TRBV5-1 and TRBJ1-6): KAGVTQTPRYLIKTRGQQVTLSCSPISGHRSVSWYQQTPGQGLQFLFEYFSETQRNKGNFPGRFSGRQFSNSRSEMNVSTLELGDSALYLCASSPLDSMNSPLHFGNGTRLTVT.

The J gene is TRBJ2-7, the V gene TRBV6-1, with 8 bases aligning to TRBD2. The V gene's germline CDR1 is MNHNS and CDR2 SASEGT. CDR3 length: 15 residues. J was trimmed by 7 bases and V by 4 bases; bases with no gene match: 12. DNA for the CDR3: TGTGCCAGCAGTGGACCGGGACTAGGGCCAGGAGAGCAGTACTTC. Translating it yields CASSGPGLGPGEQYF.

The rearrangement uses TRBV19 and TRBJ1-6, with 10 bases matching TRBD1. The CDR3 has 15 amino acids. Germline CDR1 LNHDA, CDR2 SQIVND (reference sequence). Trimming took 5 bases from V and 8 from J; bases not matched to a gene: 6. CDR3 bases: TGTGCCAGTAGTTTGGGACAGGGGATAGATTCACCCCTCCACTTT. The encoded protein is CASSLGQGIDSPLHF.

This clone was recorded a few times. The rearrangement links TRBV6-5 to TRBJ1-2; D possibly corresponds to TRBD1 (5 bases). The CDR3 runs 14 residues. Germline-derived CDR1 and CDR2 are MNHEY and SVGAGI. Trimming removed 6 bases from V and 0 bases from J, with 11 bases in between. CDR3 sequence: CASRTDIANYGYTF. The DNA for the CDR3 is TGTGCCAGCAGAACGGACATAGCTAACTATGGCTACACCTTC.

The J gene is TRBJ1-4, the V gene TRBV7-2, with D tentatively TRBD1 (5 bases). Between the trimmed V and J ends, which lost 2 bases and 4 bases, there was a span of 11 bases. Germline values: CDR1 SGHTA, CDR2 FQGNSA. The CDR3 has 15 residues. The CDR3 DNA reads TGTGCCAGCAGCTTATTTCAGGGCGGTAATGAAAAACTGTTTTTT. This sequence encodes CASSLFQGGNEKLFF.

This clone occurred once. The rearrangement links TRBV6-6 to TRBJ1-5; tentative D call: TRBD1 (6 bases). The CDR3 consists of 14 residues. The germline CDR1 and CDR2 sequences are MNHNY and SVGAGI (reference sequence). Trimming took off 4 bases at V and 4 bases at J, with 11 bases between the two ends. CDR3 DNA: TGTGCCAGCAGTTCCAGGGGACCTAATCAGCCCCAGCATTTT. This sequence encodes CASSSRGPNQPQHF.

In the case of this clone: The same CDR3 also results from other DNA sequences found in this sample. The chain links TRBV9 to TRBJ1-4, with D unresolved. V lost 4 bases and J 0 bases, leaving 7 bases between the germline ends. This CDR3 has 14 residues. Germline CDR1 SGDLS, CDR2 YYNGEE. The CDR3 DNA reads as TGTGCCAGCAGCACCCGCGCAACTAATGAAAAACTGTTTTTT. Its translation: CASSTRATNEKLFF.

The rearrangement links TRBV15 to TRBJ1-5; the match to TRBD1 covers 10 bases. Per the germline V gene, CDR1 is LNHNV and CDR2 is YYDKDF (reference sequence). This CDR3 contains 16 residues. J lost 7 bases, V lost 2 bases, and 8 bases had no gene match. The CDR3 sequence: CATSRYGTGENQPQHF. CDR3 DNA sequence: TGTGCCACCAGCAGATACGGGACAGGGGAGAACCAGCCCCAGCATTTT.

Here the CDR3 DNA reads TGTGCCAGCAGTTCAGGACAGGGAAGTCACAATGAGCAGTTCTTC. Its protein product is CASSSGQGSHNEQFF. This sequence joins TRBV28 and TRBJ2-1; 8 bases are a match to TRBD1. This CDR3 comprises 15 residues. The germline gives CDR1 MDHEN, CDR2 SYDVKM. The V and J ends lost 4 bases and 5 bases, in that order; junction bases with no gene match: 7.

The chain is built from TRBV5-1 and TRBJ2-5; TRBD1 aligns across 9 bases. CDR3 size: 15 residues. J lost 5 bases, V lost 0 bases, and 5 bases had no gene match. Germline V lookup: CDR1 SGHRS, CDR2 YFSETQ. CDR3 loop: CASSLGDRVEETQYF. In nucleotides, the CDR3 is TGCGCCAGCAGCTTGGGGGACAGGGTGGAGGAGACCCAGTACTTC. Together with reference TRBV5-1 and TRBJ2-5, the CDR3 gives the full variable domain: KAGVTQTPRYLIKTRGQQVTLSCSPISGHRSVSWYQQTPGQGLQFLFEYFSETQRNKGNFPGRFSGRQFSNSRSEMNVSTLELGDSALYLCASSLGDRVEETQYFGPGTRLLVL.

This chain joins TRBV6-1 and TRBJ2-5; 7 nucleotides agree with TRBD2. V lost 10 bases, J lost 1 base, and 6 bases stayed unmatched. The CDR3 runs to 13 residues. CDR1 MNHNS and CDR2 SASEGT come from the germline V gene. For the CDR3, the DNA is TGTGCCACCCGACTAGCTCTCCAAGAGACCCAGTACTTC. Encoded protein: CATRLALQETQYF.

The chain has TRBV14 and TRBJ1-3, with 8 positions matching TRBD1. The CDR3 sequence is 16 residues long. With V trimmed by 0 bases and J by 0 bases, 1 base remained unmatched. Germline CDR1 SGHDN, CDR2 FVKESK. As DNA, the CDR3 is TGTGCCAGCAGCCAAGATGGACAGGGCTCTGGAAACACCATATATTTT. This encodes CASSQDGQGSGNTIYF.

The genes are TRBV6-1 and TRBJ2-1, with 7 positions matching TRBD1. From germline, CDR1 is MNHNS and CDR2 SASEGT. The CDR3 is 15 residues long. The ends lost 4 bases at V and 10 bases at J; junction bases unmatched: 13. CDR3 coding DNA: TGTGCCAGCAGTGCATCCGGGACAGCGTTTACCGAGCAGTTCTTC. It codes for CASSASGTAFTEQFF.

The rearrangement links TRBV5-6 to TRBJ1-4; D remains ambiguous. V lost 2 bases and J 7 bases, leaving 15 bases between the germline ends. The CDR3 is made up of 15 amino acids. CDR1 and CDR2 from the germline V gene are SGHDT and YYEEEE. This chain's CDR3 is CASSLRWQEGEKLFF. The CDR3 coding sequence is TGTGCCAGCAGCTTACGGTGGCAGGAAGGTGAAAAACTGTTTTTT. Full variable domain (remainder filled in from reference TRBV5-6 and TRBJ1-4): DAGVTQSPTHLIKTRGQQVTLRCSPKSGHDTVSWYQQALGQGPQFIFQYYEEEERQRGNFPDRFSGHQFPNYSSELNVNALLLGDSALYLCASSLRWQEGEKLFFGSGTQLSVL.

The chain recombines TRBV6-5 with TRBJ2-7; TRBD1 aligns across 9 bases. The CDR3 extends over 15 amino acids. The V gene's germline CDR1 is MNHEY and CDR2 SVGAGI. The J segment lost 2 bases and the V segment lost 8 bases, leaving 10 bases of the junction unmatched. CDR3 bases: TGTGCCAGCGGAAAAAAGGGGACAGGGACCTACGAGCAGTACTTC. Translation gives CASGKKGTGTYEQYF.

The J gene is TRBJ2-7, the V gene TRBV7-2; TRBD2 matches 15 bases. Germline V gene data show CDR1 as SGHTA and CDR2 as FQGNSA. The CDR3 length is 18 residues. J lost 4 bases, V lost 4 bases, and 11 bases had no gene match. DNA for the CDR3: TGTGCCAGCAGCTCCCGGTATTGGGGGACTAGCGGGGGGTACGAGCAGTACTTC. Translation: CASSSRYWGTSGGYEQYF.

This clone was seen only a few times. The gene calls are TRBV4-1 and TRBJ2-7; TRBD2 matches 9 bases. The J segment lost 3 bases and the V segment lost 1 base, leaving 7 bases of the junction unmatched. CDR1 MGHRA and CDR2 YSYEKL come from the germline V gene. The CDR3 sequence is 16 residues long. The CDR3, as DNA: TGCGCCAGCAGCCAAGCATCTAGCGGGGCTCTCTACGAGCAGTACTTC. Translating gives CASSQASSGALYEQYF.

The chain is built from TRBV6-5 and TRBJ2-5, with unresolved D. CDR3 size: 11 residues. Germline V lookup: CDR1 MNHEY, CDR2 SVGAGI. V shed 6 bases and J shed 4 bases, with 6 bases lying between them. CDR3 loop: CASRRGETQYF. CDR3 DNA: TGTGCCAGCAGGCGAGGAGAGACCCAGTACTTC.

The chain uses TRBV14 and TRBJ1-1, with D possibly matching TRBD1 (6 bases). The V and J ends lost 1 base and 11 bases respectively, with 17 bases between them. The CDR3 has 14 residues. The germline gives CDR1 SGHDN, CDR2 FVKESK. The CDR3 bases are TGTGCCAGCAGCCAAGGGAACAGGGTGGAAGGGGCTTTCTTT. Its protein product is CASSQGNRVEGAFF.

This clone was seen once. The chain is built from TRBV2 and TRBJ2-1; 7 positions agree with TRBD2. CDR1 is SNHLY, CDR2 FYNNEI, per germline. The V segment lost 8 bases and the J segment 0 bases; nucleotides outside the gene matches: 13. There are 17 residues in the CDR3. This CDR3 reads CASHPVGRDDSYNEQFF. The CDR3 DNA is TGTGCCAGCCACCCGGTTGGGAGGGACGACTCCTACAATGAGCAGTTCTTC.

This chain uses TRBV29-1 with TRBJ1-2; 7 bases align to TRBD1. The germline CDR1 and CDR2 sequences are SQVTM and ANQGSEA. CDR3 length: 12 amino acids. V dropped 3 bases and J dropped 4; count of bases not matched to a gene: 2. The CDR3 protein is CSVEEGAYGYTF. Written as DNA, the CDR3 is TGCAGCGTTGAGGAGGGGGCCTATGGCTACACCTTC.

The chain recombines TRBV2 with TRBJ2-7, with 10 bases fitting TRBD1. Germline CDR1 is SNHLY and CDR2 is FYNNEI. The CDR3 contains 14 residues. V lost 6 bases and J lost 4; bases outside the gene matches: 6. CDR3 bases: TGTGCCAGCAGGAGACAGGGGGCGATGTACGAGCAGTACTTC. Translated: CASRRQGAMYEQYF. The full variable domain, in which reference TRBV2 and TRBJ2-7 provide the parts outside the CDR3, is EPEVTQTPSHQVTQMGQEVILRCVPISNHLYFYWYRQILGQKVEFLVSFYNNEISEKSEIFDDQFSVERPDGSNFTLKIRSTKLEDSAMYFCASRRQGAMYEQYFGPGTRLTVT.

This clone was seen a single time. The genes are TRBV5-5 and TRBJ2-3, with D possibly being TRBD2 (6 bases). The germline V gene has CDR1 SGHKS and CDR2 YYEKEE (reference sequence). V was cut by 0 bases and J by 0 bases, with 8 bases left in between. CDR3 length: 15 residues. The CDR3 spells CASSLDGSSTDTQYF. The DNA for the CDR3 is TGTGCCAGCAGCTTGGACGGGAGTAGCACAGATACGCAGTATTTT.

The table lists this clone with a count of one. The V and J genes are TRBV4-2 and TRBJ2-1, with TRBD2 matching over 16 bases. Trimming removed 3 bases from V and 7 bases from J; junction bases left unmatched: 6. This CDR3 is built from 17 residues. The germline CDR1 and CDR2 sequences are LGHNA and YNFKEQ. CDR3 nucleotide sequence: TGTGCCAGCAGCCACGCCGGGACTAGCGGGGGGGCAAATGAGCAGTTCTTC. Translating gives CASSHAGTSGGANEQFF.

V and J are TRBV18 and TRBJ2-2; a possible D gene is TRBD1 (5 bases). This CDR3 spans 15 amino acids. V lost 2 bases and J lost 1, with 8 bases in between. CDR1 and CDR2 (germline): KGHSH, LQKENI. In nucleotides, the CDR3 is TGTGCCAGCTCACCAGGACATCAGAACACCGGGGAGCTGTTTTTT. Translated, it gives CASSPGHQNTGELFF.

This chain uses TRBV28 with TRBJ1-5; no firm D call. The length of the CDR3 is 11 residues. Germline assignment: CDR1 MDHEN and CDR2 SYDVKM. Trimming stripped 10 bases from V and 1 base from J, with 5 bases between. DNA of the CDR3: TGTGCCACCGGGAGCAATCAGCCCCAGCATTTT. Its translation: CATGSNQPQHF. Using reference TRBV28 and TRBJ1-5 for the parts outside the CDR3, the full variable domain is DVKVTQSSRYLVKRTGEKVFLECVQDMDHENMFWYRQDPGLGLRLIYFSYDVKMKEKGDIPEGYSVSREKKERFSLILESASTNQTSMYLCATGSNQPQHFGDGTRLSIL.

In this sample, this clone turned up once. J is TRBJ1-4 and V is TRBV7-9, with D perhaps TRBD1 (6 bases). Germline CDR1 is SEHNR and CDR2 is FQNEAQ (reference sequence). This CDR3 has 15 residues. Trimming cost V 5 bases and J 7 bases, with 17 bases left between them. The CDR3 region has the DNA TGTGCCAGCAGCCCCGGAGGGGGGGCCGGTGAAAAACTGTTTTTT. This codes for CASSPGGGAGEKLFF.